Listed here is a single TCR beta chain. This clonotype occurred a few times. No antigen is known for it. Base qualities were left out, and no much larger clone turns up one base away. Sequencing relied on an Illumina HiSeq 1500. TCRdb's own reprocessing of the public reads used fastp at Q25 and MiXCR and kept productive beta chains. Each CDR3 protein appears once, grouped with its most common genes and DNA. This sample lists about half a million distinct CDR3 sequences; roughly 43% were detected once. The ten largest make up around 44% of the sample. V loses 1 base of germline sequence and J loses 2 bases, and the interval between the two ends is 11 bases. The CDR1 and CDR2 encoded by the germline V gene are SGHTA and FQGNSA. Spanning cysteine to phenylalanine, the CDR3 consists of 15 amino acids. Just CDR3 DNA is preserved here, 45 bases in frame from base 1. Sample treatment or condition, as interpreted from the label and publication: in vitro stimulation with specific CMV peptide epitopes to enrich CMV-specific T cells.

This specimen belongs to a study of T cell repertoires in cytomegalovirus infection (dated by TCRdb to between 2019 and 2020). Some background on the complete study: Alongside well-studied HLA-B-restricted epitopes, the peptide stimulations were aimed at recently identified HLA-C-restricted CMV epitopes, whose presentation resists viral immunomodulation. Donor HLA type was relevant to the analysis, because carriage of CMV infection together with the matching HLA type was indicated by public TCR beta signatures.

Results the study describes overall, beyond this receptor: In both this cohort and an independent roughly 330-donor cohort, the cumulative frequency of public TCR beta family members distinguished carriers of CMV infection plus the relevant HLA type. The ex vivo response was dominated by HLA-C-restricted CMV-specific TCR beta clonotypes, and the single most frequent clonotype in two of eight donors was supplied by these HLA-C-restricted clonotypes.

This receptor was taken from a human donor in good health (CMV status not recorded). Some clones in this sample may be carry-over from other donors' samples. The input for sequencing was cultured PBMCs, taken from culture after CMV antigen stimulation. This chain joins TRBV7-2 to TRBJ1-2; tentative D gene TRBD1, with 5 bases matching. Read as DNA, the sequence is TGTGCCAGCAGCTTAGGGGGGAGCCCGAACTATGGCTACACCTTC. This sequence encodes CASSLGGSPNYGYTF.